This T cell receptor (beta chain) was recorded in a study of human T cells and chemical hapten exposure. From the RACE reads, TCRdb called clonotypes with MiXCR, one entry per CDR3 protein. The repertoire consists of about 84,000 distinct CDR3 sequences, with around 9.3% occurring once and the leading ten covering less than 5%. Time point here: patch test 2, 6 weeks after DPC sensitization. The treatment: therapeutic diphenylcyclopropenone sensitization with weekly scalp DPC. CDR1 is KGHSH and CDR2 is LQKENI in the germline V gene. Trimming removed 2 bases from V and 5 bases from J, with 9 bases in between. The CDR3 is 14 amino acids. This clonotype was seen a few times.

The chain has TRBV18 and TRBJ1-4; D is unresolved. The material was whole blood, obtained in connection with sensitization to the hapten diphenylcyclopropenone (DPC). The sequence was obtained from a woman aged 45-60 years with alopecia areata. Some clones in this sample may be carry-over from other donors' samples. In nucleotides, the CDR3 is TGTGCCAGCTCACCAACGCATCCCAATGAAAAACTGTTTTTT. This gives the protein CASSPTHPNEKLFF. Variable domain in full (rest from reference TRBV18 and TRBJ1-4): NAGVMQNPRHLVRRRGQEARLRCSPMKGHSHVYWYRQLPEEGLKFMVYLQKENIIDESGMPKERFSAEFPKEGPSILRIQQVVRGDSAAYFCASSPTHPNEKLFFGSGTQLSVL.